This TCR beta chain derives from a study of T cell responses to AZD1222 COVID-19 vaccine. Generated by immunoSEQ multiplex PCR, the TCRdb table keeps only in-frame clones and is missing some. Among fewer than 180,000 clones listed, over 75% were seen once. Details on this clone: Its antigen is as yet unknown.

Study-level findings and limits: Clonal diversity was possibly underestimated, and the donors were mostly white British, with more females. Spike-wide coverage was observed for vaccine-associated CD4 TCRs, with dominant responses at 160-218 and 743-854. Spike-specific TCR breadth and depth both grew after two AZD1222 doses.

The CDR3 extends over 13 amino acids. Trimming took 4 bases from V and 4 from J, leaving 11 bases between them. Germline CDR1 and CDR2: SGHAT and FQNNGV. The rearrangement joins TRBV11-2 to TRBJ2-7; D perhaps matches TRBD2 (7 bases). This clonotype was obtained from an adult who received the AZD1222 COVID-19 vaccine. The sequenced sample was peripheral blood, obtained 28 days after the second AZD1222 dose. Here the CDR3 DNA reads TGTGCCAGCAGCTCTAGGGGGGGATACGAGCAGTACTTC. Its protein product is CASSSRGGYEQYF.